Each of the 3 T cell receptor beta chains below was sequenced from the same sample in a study of blood T cell repertoires in COVID-19. The method was immunoSEQ multiplex PCR; TCRdb's version includes in-frame clones alone and lacks a portion of them. The sample lists 100,000 or so clones, about 89% occurring once. Sequenced input: peripheral blood. Receptors were obtained from a human donor with acute or convalescent COVID-19. The donor label of this sample is uncertain.

The chain joins TRBV5-6 to TRBJ2-2; 12 positions agree with TRBD2. The CDR3 has 16 amino acids. V lost 4 bases, J lost 0 bases, and 1 base stayed unmatched. Per the germline V gene, CDR1 is SGHDT and CDR2 is YYEEEE. Written as DNA, the CDR3 is TGTGCCAGCAGCAGGACTAGCGGGACGAACACCGGGGAGCTGTTTTTT. The encoded protein is CASSRTSGTNTGELFF.

The chain combines TRBV27 with TRBJ2-7; 8 nucleotides agree with TRBD1. V trimming: 6 bases; J trimming: 5 bases; junction bases outside the gene matches: 6. Germline CDR1 is MNHEY and CDR2 is SMNVEV (reference sequence). The CDR3 is 13 amino acids. CDR3 bases: TGTGCCAGCAGAAAATCAGGGGGCGACGAGCAGTACTTC. This encodes CASRKSGGDEQYF.

This clone has more than one count but fewer than ten. The chain has TRBV10-3 and TRBJ2-7; 10 bases align to TRBD2. This CDR3 spans 15 amino acids. The J segment lost 3 bases and the V segment lost 8 bases, leaving 10 bases of the junction unmatched. The V gene's germline CDR1 is ENHRY and CDR2 SYGVKD. The CDR3 coding sequence is TGTGCCATCCGGGGGAGCGGGAGGGCTTTCTACGAGCAGTACTTC. Residues: CAIRGSGRAFYEQYF.